This TCR beta chain was obtained from a study of sequential checkpoint blockade in melanoma. Study information: Randomization was 1:1 between first-line nivolumab→ipilimumab and ipilimumab→nivolumab. Maintenance nivolumab came after either treatment sequence.

Indicated treatment: randomized to nivolumab then ipilimumab (arm A) or the reverse (arm B). Patients had received no earlier DNA-damaging chemotherapy. Live CD3+CD8+ CD19− CD56− cells were sorted from PBMCs. Sequenced by immunoSEQ multiplex PCR; TCRdb stores in-frame clones only, minus some. The sample yields approximately 11,000 clones, around three quarters seen once. Source: CD8+ T cells sorted from blood (inferred from file names), taken from a patient given nivolumab and ipilimumab in sequence. The sequence derives from a human donor with melanoma.

DNA for the CDR3: TGCGCCAGCAGCTTTCGACAGGCCTCCTACGAGCAGTACTTC. It yields the protein CASSFRQASYEQYF. The chain recombines TRBV5-1 with TRBJ2-7; D is perhaps TRBD1 (6 bases). Between the trimmed V and J ends, which lost 2 bases and 0 bases, there was a span of 9 bases. The germline V gene has CDR1 SGHRS and CDR2 YFSETQ. CDR3 size: 14 residues.